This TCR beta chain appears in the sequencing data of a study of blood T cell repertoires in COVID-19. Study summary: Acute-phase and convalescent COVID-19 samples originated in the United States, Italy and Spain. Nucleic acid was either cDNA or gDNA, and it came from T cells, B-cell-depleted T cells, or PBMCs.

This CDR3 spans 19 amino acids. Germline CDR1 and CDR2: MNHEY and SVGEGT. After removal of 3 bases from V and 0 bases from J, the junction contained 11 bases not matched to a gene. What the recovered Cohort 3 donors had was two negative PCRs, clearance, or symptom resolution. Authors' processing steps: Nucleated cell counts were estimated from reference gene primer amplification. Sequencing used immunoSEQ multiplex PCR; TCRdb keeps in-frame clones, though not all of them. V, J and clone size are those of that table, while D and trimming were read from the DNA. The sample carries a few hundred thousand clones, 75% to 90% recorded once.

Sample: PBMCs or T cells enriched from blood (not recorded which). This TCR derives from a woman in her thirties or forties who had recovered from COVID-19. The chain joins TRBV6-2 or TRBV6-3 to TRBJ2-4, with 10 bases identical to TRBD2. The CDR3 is CASSYGLAGVKLAKNIQYF. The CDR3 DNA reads TGTGCCAGCAGTTATGGGCTAGCGGGAGTGAAGTTAGCCAAAAACATTCAGTACTTC.